This record looks at one TCR beta chain sequence and its context. This specimen belongs to a study of T cell responses to AZD1222 COVID-19 vaccine. Germline-derived CDR1 and CDR2 are SNHLY and FYNNEI. The V end lost 6 bases, the J end lost 3 bases, and 15 bases lay between the germline ends. This CDR3 is built from 15 residues. Repertoires were generated with immunoSEQ multiplex PCR, while TCRdb's copy carries only in-frame clones and drops some. The sample consists of roughly 130,000 clones, approximately 90% of them appearing once. V usage is TRBV2 and J usage is TRBJ1-5; D possibly corresponds to TRBD1 (5 bases). Sequencing was performed on peripheral blood, taken on day 0 of AZD1222 vaccination. The sequence was obtained from an adult in good health. In DNA form, the CDR3 reads TGTGCCAGCAGGGGGATTACAGGTGCCAATCAGCCCCAGCATTTT. It specifies CASRGITGANQPQHF.